Shown below are 10 T cell receptor beta chains from a single sample sequenced in a study of T cells in Graves' hyperthyroidism and ophthalmopathy. RNA transcripts were the template for amplifying TCR beta CDR3 regions. HTBI primers drove first-round RT-PCR of the TCR CDR3. From the multiplex PCR reads, TCRdb called clonotypes with MiXCR, one entry per CDR3 protein. The top ten hold about 8.3% of the sample, which has about 610,000 distinct CDR3 sequences, about 43% seen once. Input material: peripheral blood or thyroid tissue (not recorded which). These receptors originate from a woman between 18 and 30 years old with Graves' hyperthyroidism.

Details on this clonotype: This may come from a read error, since a much larger clone is one base off. The chain carries TRBV7-6 and TRBJ2-2; a possible D gene is TRBD1 (7 bases). The CDR3 has 14 residues. Germline CDR1 reads SGHVS; CDR2 reads FNYEAQ. The CDR3 DNA reads as TGTGCCAGCAGCTTAACAGGGGAGGCCGGGGAGCTGTCTTTT. It encodes CASSLTGEAGELSF.

As regards this clonotype: With a much larger clone just one base away, this may be a read error. The chain links TRBV9 to TRBJ1-1; D gene unclear. This CDR3 has 13 amino acids. The V gene lost 7 bases and the J gene lost 7 bases, with 17 bases spanning the gap. CDR1 and CDR2 from the germline V gene are SGDLS and YYNGEE. CDR3 nucleotide sequence: TGTGCCAGCGGCGCGCACTGGCGGAATGAAGCTTTCTTT. Its translation is CASGAHWRNEAFF. Together with reference TRBV9 and TRBJ1-1, the CDR3 gives the full variable domain: DSGVTQTPKHLITATGQRVTLRCSPRSGDLSVYWYQQSLDQGLQFLIQYYNGEERAKGNILERFSAQQFPDLHSELNLSSLELGDSALYFCASGAHWRNEAFFGQGTRLTVV.

The chain carries TRBV12-3 or TRBV12-4 and TRBJ2-2; tentatively, D is TRBD2 (6 bases). Trimming took 2 bases from V and 5 from J, leaving 18 bases between them. The CDR3 totals 17 residues. The CDR3 spells CASSLMTRSRETGELFF. As DNA, the CDR3 is TGTGCCAGCAGTTTAATGACTAGAAGCAGGGAGACCGGGGAGCTGTTTTTT.

The genes are TRBV6-5 and TRBJ2-3; the D is unclear. This CDR3 is 14 amino acids long. Germline CDR1 reads MNHEY; CDR2 reads SVGAGI. Trimming stripped 2 bases from V and 2 bases from J, with 8 bases between. CDR3 bases: TGTGCCAGCAGTTACGGCGCCACCACAGATACGCAGTATTTT. Translated: CASSYGATTDTQYF.

V gene TRBV19 combines with J gene TRBJ2-1; D unresolved. The CDR3 runs 13 residues. In germline, CDR1 is LNHDA, CDR2 SQIVND (reference sequence). Trimming took off 3 bases at V and 8 bases at J, with 11 bases between the two ends. In DNA, the CDR3 is TGTGCCAGTAGTATTCAAAGAACTGATGAGCAGTTCTTC. As protein: CASSIQRTDEQFF. Full variable domain (rest looked up from reference TRBV19 and TRBJ2-1): DGGITQSPKYLFRKEGQNVTLSCEQNLNHDAMYWYRQDPGQGLRLIYYSQIVNDFQKGDIAEGYSVSREKKESFPLTVTSAQKNPTAFYLCASSIQRTDEQFFGPGTRLTVL.

This clonotype was observed at least ten times. V is TRBV7-9 and J is TRBJ2-7; D is ambiguous. Trimming stripped 2 bases from V and 2 bases from J, with 13 bases between. Germline assignment: CDR1 SEHNR and CDR2 FQNEAQ (reference sequence). The CDR3 runs 15 residues. As DNA, the CDR3 is TGTGCCAGCAGCTTATTCGGCTCACGAGCCTACGAGCAGTACTTC. Translation gives CASSLFGSRAYEQYF.

At least ten counts were recorded for this clonotype. The genes are TRBV19 and TRBJ2-7; D tentatively reads TRBD1 or TRBD2 (7 bases each). This CDR3 spans 16 amino acids. Trimming pared 5 bases from V and 2 bases from J, leaving 19 bases between. The germline V gene encodes CDR1 LNHDA and CDR2 SQIVND (reference sequence). This CDR3 reads CASSSRGRARTYEQYF. The CDR3 DNA reads TGTGCCAGTAGTTCCAGGGGGAGGGCCAGGACCTACGAGCAGTACTTC. The full variable domain, its missing parts supplied by reference TRBV19 and TRBJ2-7, is DGGITQSPKYLFRKEGQNVTLSCEQNLNHDAMYWYRQDPGQGLRLIYYSQIVNDFQKGDIAEGYSVSREKKESFPLTVTSAQKNPTAFYLCASSSRGRARTYEQYFGPGTRLTVT.

This clonotype was recorded at least ten times. The chain carries TRBV14 and TRBJ1-5, with TRBD1 as a possible D gene (6 bases). Deletions cut 0 bases from V and 11 bases from J, with 11 bases between. The CDR3 spans 13 residues. The V gene's germline CDR1 is SGHDN and CDR2 FVKESK. CDR3 nucleotides: TGTGCCAGCAGCCAAGATCTGGGACAAACCCAGCATTTT. Amino acid sequence: CASSQDLGQTQHF.

J is TRBJ1-1 and V is TRBV14; possible D gene TRBD1, 6 bases. This CDR3 spans 14 amino acids. Germline values: CDR1 SGHDN, CDR2 FVKESK. The ends were cut back, 7 bases at V and 3 bases at J, with 15 bases in the middle. The CDR3 DNA follows: TGTGCCAGCAATACCAGGGGTATGGACACTGAAGCTTTCTTT. Encoded protein: CASNTRGMDTEAFF. The whole variable domain, remainder taken from reference TRBV14 and TRBJ1-1, is EAGVTQFPSHSVIEKGQTVTLRCDPISGHDNLYWYRRVMGKEIKFLLHFVKESKQDESGMPNNRFLAERTGGTYSTLKVQPAELEDSGVYFCASNTRGMDTEAFFGQGTRLTVV.

The chain joins TRBV29-1 to TRBJ1-2; possible D gene TRBD1, 6 bases. The CDR3 consists of 13 residues. Looked up from germline, CDR1 is SQVTM and CDR2 is ANQGSEA. Deletions cut 8 bases from V and 7 bases from J, with 20 bases between. The CDR3 reads CSPLGEGGGGYTF. CDR3 bases: TGCAGCCCCCTGGGGGAGGGGGGTGGTGGCTACACCTTC.